This TCR beta chain was captured by sequencing in a study of blood T cell repertoires in COVID-19. The overall study: The cDNA or gDNA used as material had been derived from T cells, B-cell-depleted T cells, or PBMCs.

Germline loops: CDR1 SGHDN, CDR2 FVKESK. Unmatched junction bases numbered 10, after V lost 3 bases and J lost 6 bases. This CDR3 comprises 15 residues. Cohort assignment relied on participant-reported clinical history. Authors' methods: Nucleated cell number was recorded as an estimate derived from reference gene primer amplification. The data were produced by immunoSEQ multiplex PCR, yet TCRdb's version contains in-frame clones alone and is incomplete. From that table come the V and J calls and clone size; the DNA was used to work out D and trimming. Altogether 150,000 to 200,000 clones are present, under 80% being singletons, with the ten largest covering less than 20%.

The TCR sequence derives from a woman aged 45-59 years with acute COVID-19. The chain combines TRBV14 with TRBJ1-1; 7 bases line up with TRBD1. Sequenced sample: PBMCs or T cells enriched from blood (not recorded which). This CDR3 reads CASSHTQGWGAEAFF. The DNA of the CDR3 is TGTGCCAGCAGCCACACACAGGGGTGGGGCGCTGAAGCTTTCTTT. The full variable domain, rest sourced from reference TRBV14 and TRBJ1-1, is EAGVTQFPSHSVIEKGQTVTLRCDPISGHDNLYWYRRVMGKEIKFLLHFVKESKQDESGMPNNRFLAERTGGTYSTLKVQPAELEDSGVYFCASSHTQGWGAEAFFGQGTRLTVV.